This TCR beta chain was obtained from a study of type 1 and type 2 diabetes patients. General study findings and limits: Between type 2 diabetes and control samples, V and J usage averaged about 0.97 correlation.

Germline loops: CDR1 LGHNA, CDR2 YNFKEQ. The CDR3 is 15 amino acids. Trimming removed 5 bases at V and 1 base at J, with 14 bases between. Genomic DNA was the PCR template. The TCR beta CDR3 region was amplified using 30 forward and 13 reverse primers. TCRdb analysed the multiplex PCR reads with MiXCR anew, one entry per CDR3 protein. The table has some 250,000 distinct CDR3 sequences, approximately 45% seen once; the top ten hold around 13%. The sample holds a few counts of this clonotype. Its antigen is currently unknown. Sequences were obtained from peripheral blood mononuclear cells (PBMCs). The receptor comes from a man between 18 and 35 years old with type 2 diabetes. The V and J genes are TRBV4-2 and TRBJ1-1; D is uncertain. CDR3 in DNA: TGTGCCAGCAGCGCCCCGTATATGGAGAACACTGAAGCTTTCTTT. Translating it yields CASSAPYMENTEAFF.